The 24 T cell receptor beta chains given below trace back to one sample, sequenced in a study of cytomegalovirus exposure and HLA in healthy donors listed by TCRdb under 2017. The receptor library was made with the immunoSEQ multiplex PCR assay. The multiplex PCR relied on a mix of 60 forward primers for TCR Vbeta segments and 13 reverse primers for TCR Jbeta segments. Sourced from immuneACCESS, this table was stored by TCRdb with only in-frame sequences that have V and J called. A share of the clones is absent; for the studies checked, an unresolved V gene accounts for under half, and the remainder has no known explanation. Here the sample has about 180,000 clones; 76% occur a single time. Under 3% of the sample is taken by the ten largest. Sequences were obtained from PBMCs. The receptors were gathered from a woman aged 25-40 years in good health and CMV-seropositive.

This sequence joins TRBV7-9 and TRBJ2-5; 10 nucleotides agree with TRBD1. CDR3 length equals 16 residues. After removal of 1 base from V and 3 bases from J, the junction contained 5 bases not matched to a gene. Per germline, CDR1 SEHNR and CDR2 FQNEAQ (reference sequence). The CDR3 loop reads CASSLVRGTGEETQYF. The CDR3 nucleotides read TGTGCCAGCAGCTTAGTTCGCGGGACAGGGGAAGAGACCCAGTACTTC.

The CDR3 is CATQGTGNSPLHF. The CDR3 DNA follows: TGTGCCACCCAGGGGACGGGTAATTCACCCCTCCACTTT. This chain connects TRBV28 to TRBJ1-6; D might be TRBD1 (6 bases). From germline, CDR1 is MDHEN and CDR2 SYDVKM. Trimming shortened V by 10 bases and J by 6 bases, and 13 bases separated the two germline ends. CDR3 length equals 13 residues. Looking up the rest from reference TRBV28 and TRBJ1-6 gives the full variable domain: DVKVTQSSRYLVKRTGEKVFLECVQDMDHENMFWYRQDPGLGLRLIYFSYDVKMKEKGDIPEGYSVSREKKERFSLILESASTNQTSMYLCATQGTGNSPLHFGNGTRLTVT.

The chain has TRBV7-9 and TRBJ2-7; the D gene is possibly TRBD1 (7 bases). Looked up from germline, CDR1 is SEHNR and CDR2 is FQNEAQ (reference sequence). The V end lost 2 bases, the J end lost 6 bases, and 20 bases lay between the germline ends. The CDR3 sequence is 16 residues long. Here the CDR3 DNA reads TGTGCCAGCAGCTTACAGGAGGGGGCCCTTTCAAGCGAGCAGTACTTC. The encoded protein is CASSLQEGALSSEQYF.

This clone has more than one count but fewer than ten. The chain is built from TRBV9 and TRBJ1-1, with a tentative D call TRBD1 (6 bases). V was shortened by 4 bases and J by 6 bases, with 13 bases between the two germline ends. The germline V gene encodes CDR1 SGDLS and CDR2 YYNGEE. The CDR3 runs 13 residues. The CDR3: CASSPRGRAEAFF. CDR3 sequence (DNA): TGTGCCAGCAGCCCGCGGGGGCGCGCTGAAGCTTTCTTT.

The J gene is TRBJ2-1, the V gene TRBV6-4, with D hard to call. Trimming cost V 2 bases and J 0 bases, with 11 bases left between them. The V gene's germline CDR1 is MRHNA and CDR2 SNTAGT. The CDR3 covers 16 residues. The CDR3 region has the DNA TGTGCCAGCAGTGACGGGCAACTGAGCTCCTACAATGAGCAGTTCTTC. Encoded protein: CASSDGQLSSYNEQFF.

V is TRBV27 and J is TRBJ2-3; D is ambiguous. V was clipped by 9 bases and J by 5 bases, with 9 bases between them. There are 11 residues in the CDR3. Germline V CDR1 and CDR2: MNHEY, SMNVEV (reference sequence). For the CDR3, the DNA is TGTGCCAGTTGGGCCGGAGATACGCAGTATTTT. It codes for CASWAGDTQYF.

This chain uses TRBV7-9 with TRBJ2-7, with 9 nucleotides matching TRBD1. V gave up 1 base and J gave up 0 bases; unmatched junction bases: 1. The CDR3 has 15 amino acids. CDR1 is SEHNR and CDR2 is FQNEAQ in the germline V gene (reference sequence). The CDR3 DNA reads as TGTGCCAGCAGCTTAGGACAGGGGGTCTCCTACGAGCAGTACTTC. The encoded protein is CASSLGQGVSYEQYF. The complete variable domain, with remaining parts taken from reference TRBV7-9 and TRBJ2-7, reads DTGVSQNPRHKITKRGQNVTFRCDPISEHNRLYWYRQTLGQGPEFLTYFQNEAQLEKSRLLSDRFSAERPKGSFSTLEIQRTEQGDSAMYLCASSLGQGVSYEQYFGPGTRLTVT.

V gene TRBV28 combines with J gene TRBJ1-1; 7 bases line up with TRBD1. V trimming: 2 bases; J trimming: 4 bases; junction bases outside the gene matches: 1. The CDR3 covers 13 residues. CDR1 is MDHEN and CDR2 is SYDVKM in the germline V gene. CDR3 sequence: CASSLTGATEAFF. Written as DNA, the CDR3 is TGTGCCAGCAGTTTAACAGGGGCCACTGAAGCTTTCTTT.

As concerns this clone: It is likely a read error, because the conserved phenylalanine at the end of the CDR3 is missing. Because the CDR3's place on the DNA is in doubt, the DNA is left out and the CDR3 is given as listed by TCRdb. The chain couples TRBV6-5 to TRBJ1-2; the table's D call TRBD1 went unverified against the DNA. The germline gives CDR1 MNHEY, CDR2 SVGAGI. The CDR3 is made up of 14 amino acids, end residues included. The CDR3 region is CASSSGTGGIDPLY.

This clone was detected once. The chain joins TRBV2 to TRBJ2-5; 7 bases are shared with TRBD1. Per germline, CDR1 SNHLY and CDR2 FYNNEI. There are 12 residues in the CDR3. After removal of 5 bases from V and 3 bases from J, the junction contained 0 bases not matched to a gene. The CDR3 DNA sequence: TGTGCCAGCAGTACAGGGGAAGAGACCCAGTACTTC. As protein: CASSTGEETQYF. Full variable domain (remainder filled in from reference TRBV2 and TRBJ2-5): EPEVTQTPSHQVTQMGQEVILRCVPISNHLYFYWYRQILGQKVEFLVSFYNNEISEKSEIFDDQFSVERPDGSNFTLKIRSTKLEDSAMYFCASSTGEETQYFGPGTRLLVL.

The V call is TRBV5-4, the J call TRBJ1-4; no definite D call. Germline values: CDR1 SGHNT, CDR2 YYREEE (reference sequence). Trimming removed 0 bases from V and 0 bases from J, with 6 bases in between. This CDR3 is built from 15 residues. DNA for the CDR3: TGTGCCAGCAGCTTGGGAGGGACAACTAATGAAAAACTGTTTTTT. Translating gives CASSLGGTTNEKLFF.

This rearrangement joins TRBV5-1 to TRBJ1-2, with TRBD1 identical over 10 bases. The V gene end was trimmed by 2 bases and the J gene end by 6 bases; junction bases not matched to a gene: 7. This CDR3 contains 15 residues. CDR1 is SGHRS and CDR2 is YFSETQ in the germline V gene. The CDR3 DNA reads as TGCGCCAGCAGCTTCCGACAGGGGGCGTCGGATGGCTACACCTTC. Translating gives CASSFRQGASDGYTF.

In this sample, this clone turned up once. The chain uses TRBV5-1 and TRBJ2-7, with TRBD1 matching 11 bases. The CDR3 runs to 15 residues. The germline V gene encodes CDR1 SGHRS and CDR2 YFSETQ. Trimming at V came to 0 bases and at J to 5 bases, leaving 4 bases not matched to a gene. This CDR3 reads CASSLEGQGANEQYF. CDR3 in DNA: TGCGCCAGCAGCTTGGAAGGACAGGGGGCTAACGAGCAGTACTTC.

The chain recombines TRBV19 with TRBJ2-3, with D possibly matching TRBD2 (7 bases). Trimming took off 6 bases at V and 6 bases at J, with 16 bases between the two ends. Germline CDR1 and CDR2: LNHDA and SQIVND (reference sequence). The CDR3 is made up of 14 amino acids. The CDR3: CASSLGGGGDTQYF. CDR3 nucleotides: TGTGCCAGTAGCCTGGGGGGAGGGGGGGATACGCAGTATTTT.

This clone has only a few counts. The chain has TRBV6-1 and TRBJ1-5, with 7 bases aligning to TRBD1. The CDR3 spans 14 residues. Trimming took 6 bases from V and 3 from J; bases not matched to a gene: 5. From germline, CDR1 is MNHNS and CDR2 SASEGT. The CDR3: CASRPGTANQPQHF. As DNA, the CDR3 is TGTGCCAGCAGACCCGGGACAGCCAATCAGCCCCAGCATTTT.

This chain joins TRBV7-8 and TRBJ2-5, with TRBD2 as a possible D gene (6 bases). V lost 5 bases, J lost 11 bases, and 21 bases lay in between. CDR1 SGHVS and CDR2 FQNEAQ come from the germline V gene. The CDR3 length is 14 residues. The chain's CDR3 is CASSPGTRGFRQYF. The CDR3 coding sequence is TGTGCCAGCAGCCCCGGGACTCGAGGCTTTCGGCAGTACTTC.

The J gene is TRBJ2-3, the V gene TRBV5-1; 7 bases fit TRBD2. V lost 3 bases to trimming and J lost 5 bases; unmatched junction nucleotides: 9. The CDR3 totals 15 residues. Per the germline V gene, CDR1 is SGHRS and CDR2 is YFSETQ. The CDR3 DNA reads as TGCGCCAGCAGCTCTGGCGGGGGAGGGTTAGATACGCAGTATTTT. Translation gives CASSSGGGGLDTQYF.

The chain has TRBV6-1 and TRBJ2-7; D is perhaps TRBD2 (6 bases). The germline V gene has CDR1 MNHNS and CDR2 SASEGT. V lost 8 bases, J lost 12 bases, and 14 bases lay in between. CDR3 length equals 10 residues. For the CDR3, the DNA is TGTGCCAGCGGACGGGAGCGTTTGTACTTC. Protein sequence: CASGRERLYF.

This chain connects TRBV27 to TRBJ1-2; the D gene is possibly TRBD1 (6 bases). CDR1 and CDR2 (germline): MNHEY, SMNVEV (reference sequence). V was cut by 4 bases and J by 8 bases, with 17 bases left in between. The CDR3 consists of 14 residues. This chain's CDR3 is CASSSQHRAKGYTF. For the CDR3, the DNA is TGTGCCAGCAGTTCGCAACACAGGGCAAAAGGCTACACCTTC.

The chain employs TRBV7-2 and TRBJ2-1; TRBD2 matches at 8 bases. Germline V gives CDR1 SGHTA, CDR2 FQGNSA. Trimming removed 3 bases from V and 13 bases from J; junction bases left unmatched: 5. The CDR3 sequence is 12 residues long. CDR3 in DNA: TGTGCCAGCAGCTTCATGACTAGCGATCAGTTCTTC. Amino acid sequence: CASSFMTSDQFF.

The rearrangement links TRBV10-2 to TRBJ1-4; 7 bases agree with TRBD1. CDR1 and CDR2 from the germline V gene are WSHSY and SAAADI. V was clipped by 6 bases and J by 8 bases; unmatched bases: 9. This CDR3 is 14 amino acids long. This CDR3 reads CASRDRDEEEKLFF. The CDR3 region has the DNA TGCGCCAGCAGAGACAGGGATGAGGAGGAAAAACTGTTTTTT.

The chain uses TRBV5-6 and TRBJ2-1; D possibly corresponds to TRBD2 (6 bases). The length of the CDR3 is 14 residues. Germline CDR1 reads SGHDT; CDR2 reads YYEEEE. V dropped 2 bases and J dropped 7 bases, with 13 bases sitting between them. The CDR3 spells CASSFGGLKNEQFF. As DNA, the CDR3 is TGTGCCAGCAGCTTTGGGGGACTGAAAAATGAGCAGTTCTTC. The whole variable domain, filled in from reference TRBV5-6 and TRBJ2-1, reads DAGVTQSPTHLIKTRGQQVTLRCSPKSGHDTVSWYQQALGQGPQFIFQYYEEEERQRGNFPDRFSGHQFPNYSSELNVNALLLGDSALYLCASSFGGLKNEQFFGPGTRLTVL.

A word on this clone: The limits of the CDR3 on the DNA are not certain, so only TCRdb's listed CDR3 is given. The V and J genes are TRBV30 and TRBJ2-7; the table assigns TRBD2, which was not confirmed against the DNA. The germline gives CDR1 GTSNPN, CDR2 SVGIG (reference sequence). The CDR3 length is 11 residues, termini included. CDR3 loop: CAWSVAGGAYF.

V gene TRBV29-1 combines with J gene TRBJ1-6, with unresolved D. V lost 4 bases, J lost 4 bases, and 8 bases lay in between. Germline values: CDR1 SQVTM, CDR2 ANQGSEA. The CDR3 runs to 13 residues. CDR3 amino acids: CSVGSAYNSPLHF. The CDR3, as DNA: TGCAGCGTTGGGTCCGCGTATAATTCACCCCTCCACTTT.